The present entry profiles one T cell receptor beta chain with its context. Its antigen is not identified. Treatment defined: randomized to nivolumab then ipilimumab (arm A) or the reverse (arm B). This sample stems from a study of sequential checkpoint blockade in melanoma. General study points: PD-L1 staining and CD8+ counts, not mutational load, tracked tumor T-cell clonality. Rising tumor T-cell fraction and clonality meant about 30 times likelier benefit.

The assay was immunoSEQ multiplex PCR, and TCRdb's table has in-frame clones only and misses some. Of tens of thousands of clones in the sample, under 35% are singletons; the top ten hold approximately 1.5%. The germline V gene has CDR1 KGHSH and CDR2 LQKENI. This CDR3 has 14 amino acids. With 4 bases removed from V and 5 bases from J, the gap between germline ends came to 14 bases. The rearrangement uses TRBV18 and TRBJ1-2; perhaps TRBD1 as D (5 bases). Sequenced here: tumor tissue (inferred from file names), sampled from a patient given nivolumab and ipilimumab in sequence. The clonotype was recovered from a human donor with melanoma. CDR3 nucleotides: TGTGCCAGCTCACTTTCTGAAGGGGAGTATGGCTACACCTTC. This codes for CASSLSEGEYGYTF. The full variable domain, completed using reference TRBV18 and TRBJ1-2, is NAGVMQNPRHLVRRRGQEARLRCSPMKGHSHVYWYRQLPEEGLKFMVYLQKENIIDESGMPKERFSAEFPKEGPSILRIQQVVRGDSAAYFCASSLSEGEYGYTFGSGTRLTVV.